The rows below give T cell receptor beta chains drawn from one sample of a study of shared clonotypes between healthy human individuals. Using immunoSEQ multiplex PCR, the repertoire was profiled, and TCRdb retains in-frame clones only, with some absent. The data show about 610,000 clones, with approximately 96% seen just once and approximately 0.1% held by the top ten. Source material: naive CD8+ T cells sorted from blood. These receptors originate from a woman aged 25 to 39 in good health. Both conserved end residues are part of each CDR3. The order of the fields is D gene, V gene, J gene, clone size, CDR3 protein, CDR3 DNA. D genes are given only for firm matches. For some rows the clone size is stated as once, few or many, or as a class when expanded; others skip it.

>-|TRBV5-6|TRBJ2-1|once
CASRPSQGIGSYNEQFF
TGTGCCAGCAGACCCAGCCAAGGGATAGGGTCCTACAATGAGCAGTTCTTC
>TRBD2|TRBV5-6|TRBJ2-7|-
CASSLGAGGPYEQYF
TGTGCCAGCAGCTTGGGGGCGGGAGGGCCCTACGAGCAGTACTTC
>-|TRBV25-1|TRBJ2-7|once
CASSDRTAEQYF
TGTGCCAGCAGTGATCGTACCGCTGAGCAGTACTTC
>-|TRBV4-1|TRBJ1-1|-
CASSQPWGSQNEAFF
TGCGCCAGCAGCCAACCGTGGGGGAGTCAAAATGAAGCTTTCTTT
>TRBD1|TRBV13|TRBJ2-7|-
CASSPGQGGYEQYF
TGTGCCAGCAGCCCGGGACAGGGGGGTTACGAGCAGTACTTC
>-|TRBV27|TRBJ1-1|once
CASSLARANTEAFF
TGTGCCAGCAGTTTAGCCAGGGCAAACACTGAAGCTTTCTTT
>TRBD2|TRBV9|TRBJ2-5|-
CASSVVDWSGSLEETQYF
TGTGCCAGCAGCGTAGTTGATTGGAGCGGGAGTTTAGAAGAGACCCAGTACTTC
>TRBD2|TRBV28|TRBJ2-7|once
CASSFPRGSGRVYEQYF
TGTGCCAGCAGTTTTCCACGCGGTAGCGGGAGGGTCTACGAGCAGTACTTC
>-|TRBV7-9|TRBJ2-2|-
CASSLDATGRRDLTGELFF
TGTGCCAGCAGCTTAGATGCGACAGGAAGAAGAGACCTCACCGGGGAGCTGTTTTTT
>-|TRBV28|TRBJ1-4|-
CASSLEPGDDEKLFF
TGTGCCAGCAGTTTAGAGCCCGGAGACGATGAAAAACTGTTTTTT
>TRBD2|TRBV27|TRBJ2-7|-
CASSFGASGHYEQYF
TGTGCCAGCAGTTTCGGGGCTAGCGGGCACTACGAGCAGTACTTC
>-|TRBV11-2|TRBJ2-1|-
CASAGVPYNEQFF
TGTGCCAGCGCCGGGGTACCCTACAATGAGCAGTTCTTC
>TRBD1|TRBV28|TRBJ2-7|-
CASSPAGQVYEQYF
TGTGCCAGCAGTCCGGCGGGACAGGTCTACGAGCAGTACTTC
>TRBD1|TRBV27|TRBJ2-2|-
CASGGQGSTGELFF
TGTGCCAGCGGCGGACAGGGTAGCACCGGGGAGCTGTTTTTT
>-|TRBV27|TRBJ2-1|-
CASSSRGGNEQFF
TGTGCCAGCAGCTCGAGAGGGGGTAATGAGCAGTTCTTC
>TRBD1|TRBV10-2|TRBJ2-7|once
CASSVGDSYEQYF
TGCGCCAGCAGTGTAGGGGACAGCTACGAGCAGTACTTC
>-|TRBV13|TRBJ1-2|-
CASSFDGTVDGYTF
TGTGCCAGCAGCTTCGACGGGACGGTAGATGGCTACACCTTC
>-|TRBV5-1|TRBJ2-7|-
CASSLAGMVDEQYF
TGCGCCAGCAGCTTAGCAGGGATGGTGGACGAGCAGTACTTC
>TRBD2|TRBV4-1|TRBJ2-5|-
CASSQGASGTPHWETQYF
TGCGCCAGCAGCCAAGGAGCTAGCGGGACTCCCCACTGGGAGACCCAGTACTTC
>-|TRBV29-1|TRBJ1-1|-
CSVAQNTEAFF
TGCAGCGTTGCTCAGAACACTGAAGCTTTCTTT
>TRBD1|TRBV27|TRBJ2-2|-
CASSLSVTGEVDGELFF
TGTGCCAGCAGTTTAAGCGTGACAGGGGAAGTTGACGGGGAGCTGTTTTTT
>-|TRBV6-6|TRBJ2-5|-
CASSSEDETQYF
TGTGCCAGCTCCTCAGAGGACGAGACCCAGTACTTC
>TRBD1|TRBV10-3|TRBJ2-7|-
CAISAPGQTYEQYF
TGTGCCATCAGTGCACCGGGACAGACCTACGAGCAGTACTTC
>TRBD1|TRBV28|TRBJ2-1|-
CASSPTGTVDEQFF
TGTGCCAGCAGCCCGACCGGGACAGTGGATGAGCAGTTCTTC
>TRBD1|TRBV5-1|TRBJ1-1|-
CASSLAGTGSWDTEAFF
TGCGCCAGCAGCTTAGCCGGGACAGGGTCTTGGGACACTGAAGCTTTCTTT
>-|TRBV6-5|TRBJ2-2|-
CASTTLGATGELFF
TGTGCCAGCACCACGTTGGGAGCCACCGGGGAGCTGTTTTTT
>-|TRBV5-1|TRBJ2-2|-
CASSPTTGNTGELFF
TGCGCCAGCAGCCCCACCACAGGGAACACCGGGGAGCTGTTTTTT
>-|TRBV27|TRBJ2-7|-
CASRLGRNEQYF
TGTGCCAGCAGACTAGGTCGCAACGAGCAGTACTTC
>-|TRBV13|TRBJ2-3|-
CASSSNPDTQYF
TGTGCCAGCAGCTCCAATCCAGATACGCAGTATTTT
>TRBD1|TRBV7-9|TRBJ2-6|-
CASSSGDSPSGANVLTF
TGTGCCAGCAGCTCAGGGGACAGCCCCTCTGGGGCCAACGTCCTGACTTTC
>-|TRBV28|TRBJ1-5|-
CASRGLGFGTSNQPQHF
TGTGCCAGCAGAGGGTTGGGTTTCGGAACCAGCAATCAGCCCCAGCATTTT
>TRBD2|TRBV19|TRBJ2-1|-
CASMKYSLAASYNEQFF
TGTGCCAGTATGAAATATTCACTAGCGGCATCCTACAATGAGCAGTTCTTC
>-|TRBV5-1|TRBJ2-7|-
CASSLFYTPAYEQYF
TGCGCCAGCAGCCTTTTTTACACACCCGCCTACGAGCAGTACTTC
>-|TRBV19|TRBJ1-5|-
CASSIRDHNQPQHF
TGTGCCAGTAGTATCAGGGACCACAATCAGCCCCAGCATTTT
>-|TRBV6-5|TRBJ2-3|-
CASSYSSARTDTQYF
TGTGCCAGCAGTTACTCGAGCGCCCGCACAGATACGCAGTATTTT
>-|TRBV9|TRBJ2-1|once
CASSVGSYNEQFF
TGTGCCAGCAGCGTCGGAAGTTACAATGAGCAGTTCTTC
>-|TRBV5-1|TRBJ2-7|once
CASSLVLPGPYSPYEQYF
TGCGCCAGCAGCTTGGTCTTACCAGGACCTTACTCGCCCTACGAGCAGTACTTC
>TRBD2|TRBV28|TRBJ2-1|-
CASSPLSGIIYNEQFF
TGTGCCAGCAGCCCCCTTAGCGGGATAATCTACAATGAGCAGTTCTTC
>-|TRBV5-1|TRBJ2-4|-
CASSLGGQDLAKNIQYF
TGCGCCAGCAGCTTGGGAGGGCAGGATCTAGCCAAAAACATTCAGTACTTC
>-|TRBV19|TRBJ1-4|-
CASRDTADEKLFF
TGTGCCAGTAGGGACACGGCTGATGAAAAACTGTTTTTT
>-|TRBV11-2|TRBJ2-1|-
CASSGGTEQFF
TGTGCCAGCAGCGGGGGGACGGAGCAGTTCTTC
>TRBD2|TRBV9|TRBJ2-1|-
CASSVAGGALDEQFF
TGTGCCAGCAGCGTCGCGGGAGGCGCCCTGGATGAGCAGTTCTTC
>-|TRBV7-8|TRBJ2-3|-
CATRGADTQYF
TGTGCCACCCGAGGCGCAGATACGCAGTATTTT
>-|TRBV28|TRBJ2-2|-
CASSYLLAGELFF
TGTGCCAGCAGTTATCTTTTAGCGGGGGAGCTGTTTTTT
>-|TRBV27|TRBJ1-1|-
CASSLLESTEAFF
TGTGCCAGCAGTTTACTGGAGAGCACTGAAGCTTTCTTT
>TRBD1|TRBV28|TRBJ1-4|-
CASSPSGEGATEKLFF
TGTGCCAGCAGCCCAAGCGGTGAGGGGGCGACTGAAAAACTGTTTTTT
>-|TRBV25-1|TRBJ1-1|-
CASSSLGTLSRTTEAFF
TGTGCCAGCAGTTCTCTAGGGACATTAAGTCGCACTACTGAAGCTTTCTTT
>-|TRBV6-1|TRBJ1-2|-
CASSDPTEAQVNYGYTF
TGTGCCAGCAGTGACCCGACAGAGGCCCAGGTTAACTATGGCTACACCTTC
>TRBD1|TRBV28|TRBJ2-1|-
CASLDRDHSYNEQFF
TGTGCCAGCCTTGACAGGGACCACTCCTACAATGAGCAGTTCTTC
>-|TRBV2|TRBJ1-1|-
CASSEALGGSTEAFF
TGTGCCAGCAGTGAAGCGCTGGGTGGGAGCACTGAAGCTTTCTTT
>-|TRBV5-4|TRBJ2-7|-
CASSSSYEQYF
TGTGCCAGCAGCTCCAGCTACGAGCAGTACTTC
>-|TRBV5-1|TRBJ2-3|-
CASSLWRGEKQYF
TGCGCCAGCAGCTTGTGGCGGGGTGAGAAGCAGTATTTT
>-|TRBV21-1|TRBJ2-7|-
CASSPTGTSGSEQYF
TGTGCCAGCAGTCCGACCGGGACTAGCGGGAGTGAGCAGTACTTC
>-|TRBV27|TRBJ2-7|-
CASSPSAIYEQYF
TGTGCCAGCAGTCCTAGCGCGATCTACGAGCAGTACTTC
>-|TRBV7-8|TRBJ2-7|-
CATGITGPYEQYF
TGTGCCACCGGTATTACAGGACCCTACGAGCAGTACTTC